This is a list of T cell receptor beta chains from one sample in a study of T-cell memory formation after mild COVID-19. TCRdb called the 5' RACE reads again in MiXCR, with one record for every CDR3 protein. Among 300,000 to 400,000 distinct CDR3 sequences listed, approximately 16% were seen once. Specimen: PBMCs or a T cell subset sorted from them (not recorded which). These receptors were obtained from a man younger than 35 who had mild COVID-19 (a few samples of this study predate the infection). Cell type and time point are not known. CDR3s include the opening cysteine and the closing phenylalanine or tryptophan. Each record gives: J gene, clone size, D gene, V gene, CDR3 protein, CDR3 DNA. A D gene is named only where the DNA matches it firmly. Expanded clones get a size class; other rows say once, few or many, or leave the size out.

J gene: TRBJ2-7; clone size: -; D gene: -; V gene: TRBV10-3; CDR3 protein: CAISESAGYEQYF; CDR3 DNA: TGTGCCATCAGTGAGTCGGCCGGTTACGAGCAGTACTTC
J gene: TRBJ2-3; clone size: few; D gene: -; V gene: TRBV5-1; CDR3 protein: CASSLVTPNTDTQYF; CDR3 DNA: TGCGCCAGCAGCTTGGTTACTCCAAACACAGATACGCAGTATTTT
J gene: TRBJ1-2; clone size: -; D gene: -; V gene: TRBV4-3; CDR3 protein: CASSRYRPPLLLSGYTF; CDR3 DNA: TGCGCCAGCAGCCGCTACCGCCCTCCCCTTTTACTGAGTGGCTACACCTTC
J gene: TRBJ1-6; clone size: many; D gene: -; V gene: TRBV4-3; CDR3 protein: CASSQRDGGRSPLHF; CDR3 DNA: TGCGCCAGCAGCCAAAGGGATGGGGGTCGGTCACCCCTCCACTTT
J gene: TRBJ2-7; clone size: -; D gene: -; V gene: TRBV5-1; CDR3 protein: CASSLEGTREQYF; CDR3 DNA: TGCGCCAGCAGCTTGGAAGGGACCAGGGAGCAGTACTTC
J gene: TRBJ1-3; clone size: many; D gene: -; V gene: TRBV5-5; CDR3 protein: CASSYGTPLISGNTIYF; CDR3 DNA: TGTGCCAGCAGCTATGGGACCCCTCTCATCTCTGGAAACACCATATATTTT
J gene: TRBJ2-5; clone size: few; D gene: -; V gene: TRBV20-1; CDR3 protein: CSALMGEQTQYF; CDR3 DNA: TGCAGTGCTCTCATGGGGGAACAGACCCAGTACTTC
J gene: TRBJ2-7; clone size: few; D gene: TRBD2; V gene: TRBV20-1; CDR3 protein: CSAGPRGKPYEQYF; CDR3 DNA: TGCAGTGCTGGGCCGCGGGGGAAGCCCTACGAGCAGTACTTC
J gene: TRBJ1-2; clone size: -; D gene: TRBD1; V gene: TRBV7-2; CDR3 protein: CASSFPGTAYGYTF; CDR3 DNA: TGTGCCAGCAGCTTTCCGGGGACAGCCTATGGCTACACCTTC
J gene: TRBJ2-1; clone size: -; D gene: -; V gene: TRBV2; CDR3 protein: CASSEGFYNEQFF; CDR3 DNA: TGTGCCAGCAGTGAGGGCTTTTACAATGAGCAGTTCTTC
J gene: TRBJ1-1; clone size: -; D gene: -; V gene: TRBV4-3; CDR3 protein: CASSQDRVGGLNTEAFF; CDR3 DNA: TGCGCCAGCAGCCAAGATCGGGTAGGGGGGCTGAACACTGAAGCTTTCTTT
J gene: TRBJ2-3; clone size: -; D gene: -; V gene: TRBV29-1; CDR3 protein: CSARPERSTDTQYF; CDR3 DNA: TGCAGCGCCCGACCCGAACGCTCCACAGATACGCAGTATTTT
J gene: TRBJ2-5; clone size: -; D gene: -; V gene: TRBV4-3; CDR3 protein: CASSRESQTSQGTQYF; CDR3 DNA: TGCGCCAGCAGCCGAGAGTCCCAGACTAGTCAAGGGACCCAGTACTTC
J gene: TRBJ2-7; clone size: many; D gene: -; V gene: TRBV20-1; CDR3 protein: CSASVRDQGSYEQYF; CDR3 DNA: TGCAGTGCTAGCGTCCGGGATCAAGGCAGCTACGAGCAGTACTTC
J gene: TRBJ2-3; clone size: -; D gene: TRBD2; V gene: TRBV5-1; CDR3 protein: CASSGLAGGPTDTQYF; CDR3 DNA: TGCGCCAGCAGCGGCCTAGCGGGGGGACCCACAGATACGCAGTATTTT
J gene: TRBJ1-1; clone size: many; D gene: -; V gene: TRBV20-1; CDR3 protein: CSAREGPNTEAFF; CDR3 DNA: TGCAGTGCTAGAGAGGGGCCTAACACTGAAGCTTTCTTT
J gene: TRBJ2-7; clone size: few; D gene: TRBD1; V gene: TRBV6-5; CDR3 protein: CASSYTPGTGGLYEQYF; CDR3 DNA: TGTGCCAGCAGTTACACCCCCGGGACAGGGGGCCTCTACGAGCAGTACTTC
J gene: TRBJ2-2; clone size: few; D gene: TRBD2; V gene: TRBV6-5; CDR3 protein: CASSVSGGGTGELFF; CDR3 DNA: TGTGCCAGCAGTGTTAGCGGGGGGGGTACCGGGGAGCTGTTTTTT
J gene: TRBJ1-2; clone size: -; D gene: -; V gene: TRBV5-1; CDR3 protein: CASSFDRIYGYTF; CDR3 DNA: TGCGCCAGCAGCTTCGACAGAATCTATGGCTACACCTTC
J gene: TRBJ1-4; clone size: many; D gene: -; V gene: TRBV4-2; CDR3 protein: CASSTRGYGPLSGEKLFF; CDR3 DNA: TGTGCCAGCAGCACTCGGGGGTACGGGCCGCTGTCAGGTGAAAAACTGTTTTTT
J gene: TRBJ1-3; clone size: few; D gene: -; V gene: TRBV7-2; CDR3 protein: CASSLGPNASGNTIYF; CDR3 DNA: TGTGCCAGCAGCTTAGGGCCGAATGCCTCTGGAAACACCATATATTTT
J gene: TRBJ2-3; clone size: many; D gene: -; V gene: TRBV4-3; CDR3 protein: CASSPERGGTDTQYF; CDR3 DNA: TGCGCCAGCAGCCCAGAACGAGGGGGCACAGATACGCAGTATTTT
J gene: TRBJ2-5; clone size: many; D gene: TRBD1; V gene: TRBV9; CDR3 protein: CASSERLGRGPIETQYF; CDR3 DNA: TGTGCCAGCAGCGAGCGCCTGGGCAGGGGGCCTATCGAGACCCAGTACTTC
J gene: TRBJ2-5; clone size: few; D gene: -; V gene: TRBV7-9; CDR3 protein: CASSLSWQEARETQYF; CDR3 DNA: TGTGCCAGCAGCTTAAGTTGGCAGGAGGCCCGAGAGACCCAGTACTTC
J gene: TRBJ1-2; clone size: -; D gene: TRBD1; V gene: TRBV28; CDR3 protein: CAGEPGQGADGYTF; CDR3 DNA: TGTGCCGGAGAACCGGGACAGGGGGCAGATGGCTACACCTTC
J gene: TRBJ2-5; clone size: -; D gene: -; V gene: TRBV4-1; CDR3 protein: CASSPIPNGHQETQYF; CDR3 DNA: TGCGCCAGCAGCCCCATCCCCAACGGACACCAAGAGACCCAGTACTTC